This T cell receptor beta chain was obtained from a study of blood T cell repertoires in COVID-19. Overall study: COVID-19 samples from acute and convalescent phases originated in the United States, Italy and Spain. Nucleic acid was either cDNA or gDNA, and it came from T cells, B-cell-depleted T cells, or PBMCs.

Authors' analysis steps: Amplification from reference gene primers served as the basis for estimated nucleated cell counts. Method: immunoSEQ multiplex PCR; TCRdb's copy keeps in-frame clones and lacks some. V, J and clone size are taken as reported in that table, and D and trimming were inferred from the DNA itself. The table includes some 350,000 clones, roughly 90% detected once. Per germline, CDR1 SGHKS and CDR2 YYEKEE (reference sequence). The CDR3 contains 14 residues. Trimming pared 4 bases from V and 4 bases from J, leaving 15 bases between. The source of this sequence is a man between 18 and 35 years old with active or convalescent COVID-19. This chain joins TRBV5-5 and TRBJ2-7; D is perhaps TRBD1 (7 bases). The sequencing sample was made of peripheral blood. The CDR3 region is CASSPKTGRYEQYF. The CDR3 region has the DNA TGTGCCAGCAGCCCGAAGACAGGGAGGTACGAGCAGTACTTC.